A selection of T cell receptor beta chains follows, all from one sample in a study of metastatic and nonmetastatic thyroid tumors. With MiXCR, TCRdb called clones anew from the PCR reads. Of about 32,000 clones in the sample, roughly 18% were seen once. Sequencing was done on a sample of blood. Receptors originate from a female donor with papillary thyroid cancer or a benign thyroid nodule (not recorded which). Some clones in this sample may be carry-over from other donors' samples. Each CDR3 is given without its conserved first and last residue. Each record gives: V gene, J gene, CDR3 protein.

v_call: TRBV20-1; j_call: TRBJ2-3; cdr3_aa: SANFRDRGITDTQY
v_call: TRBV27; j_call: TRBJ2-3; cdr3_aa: ASSSGSSRTDTQY
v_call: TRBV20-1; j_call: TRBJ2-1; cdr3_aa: SARDMTSGLLYNEQF
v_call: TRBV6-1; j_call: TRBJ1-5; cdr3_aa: ASSDREHQPQH
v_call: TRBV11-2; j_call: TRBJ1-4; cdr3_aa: ASSPGQAKEKLF
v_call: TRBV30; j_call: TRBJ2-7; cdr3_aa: AWSPGSYEQY
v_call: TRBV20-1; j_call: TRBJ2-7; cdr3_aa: SARDSTDYEQY
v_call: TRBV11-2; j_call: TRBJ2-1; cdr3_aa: VSRKLSGIYNEQF
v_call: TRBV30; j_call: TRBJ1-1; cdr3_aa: AWNPADTEAF
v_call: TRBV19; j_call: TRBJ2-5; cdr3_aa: ASSSRILAGGKEIQY
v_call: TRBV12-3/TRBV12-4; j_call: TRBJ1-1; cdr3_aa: ASSLRGVTEAF
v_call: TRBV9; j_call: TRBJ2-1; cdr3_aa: ASGDPGTSGDAANEQF
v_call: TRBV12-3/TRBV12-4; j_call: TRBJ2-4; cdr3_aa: ASSLTYNLDIQY
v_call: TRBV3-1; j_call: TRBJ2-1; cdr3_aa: ASSQLAGERF
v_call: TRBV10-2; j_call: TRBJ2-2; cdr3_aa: ASSDFGQFTGELF
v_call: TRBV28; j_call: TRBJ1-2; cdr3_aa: ASSSQVYYGYT
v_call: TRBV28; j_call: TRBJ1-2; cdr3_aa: ASSQKGGVNGYT
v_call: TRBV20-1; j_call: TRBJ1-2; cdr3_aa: SASGRVHGYT
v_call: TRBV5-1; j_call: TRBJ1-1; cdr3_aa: ASSGTTGLLDTEAF
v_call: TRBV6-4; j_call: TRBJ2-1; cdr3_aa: ASSDGLAGGNEQF